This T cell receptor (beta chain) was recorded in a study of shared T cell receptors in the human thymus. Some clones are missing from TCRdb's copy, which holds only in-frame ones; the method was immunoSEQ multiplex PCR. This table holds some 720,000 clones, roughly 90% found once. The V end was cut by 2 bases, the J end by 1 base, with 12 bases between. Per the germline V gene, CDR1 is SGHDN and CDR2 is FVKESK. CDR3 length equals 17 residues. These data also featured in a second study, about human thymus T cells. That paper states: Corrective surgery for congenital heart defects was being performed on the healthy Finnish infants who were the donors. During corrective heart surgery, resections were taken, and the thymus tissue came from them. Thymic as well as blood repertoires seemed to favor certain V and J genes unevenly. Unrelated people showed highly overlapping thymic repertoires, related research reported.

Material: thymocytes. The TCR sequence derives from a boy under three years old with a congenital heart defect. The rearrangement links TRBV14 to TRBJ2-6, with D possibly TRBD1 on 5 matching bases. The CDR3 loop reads CASSQLSGASGANVLTF. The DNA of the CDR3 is TGTGCCAGCAGCCAACTAAGTGGGGCGTCTGGGGCCAACGTCCTGACTTTC.